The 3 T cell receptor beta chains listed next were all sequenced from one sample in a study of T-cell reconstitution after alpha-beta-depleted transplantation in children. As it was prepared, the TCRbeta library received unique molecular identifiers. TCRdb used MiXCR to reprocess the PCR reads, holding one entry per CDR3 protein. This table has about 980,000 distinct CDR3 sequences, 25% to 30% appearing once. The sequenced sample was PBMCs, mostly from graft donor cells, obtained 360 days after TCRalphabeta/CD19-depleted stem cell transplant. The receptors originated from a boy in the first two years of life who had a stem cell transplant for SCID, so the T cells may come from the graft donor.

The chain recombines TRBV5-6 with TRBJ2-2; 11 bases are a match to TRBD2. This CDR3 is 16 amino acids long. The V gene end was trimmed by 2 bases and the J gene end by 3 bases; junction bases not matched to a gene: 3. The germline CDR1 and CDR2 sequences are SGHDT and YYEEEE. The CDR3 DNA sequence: TGTGCCAGCAGCTTTCGGACTAGCGGGTACACCGGGGAGCTGTTTTTT. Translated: CASSFRTSGYTGELFF. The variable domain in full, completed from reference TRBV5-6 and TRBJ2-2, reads DAGVTQSPTHLIKTRGQQVTLRCSPKSGHDTVSWYQQALGQGPQFIFQYYEEEERQRGNFPDRFSGHQFPNYSSELNVNALLLGDSALYLCASSFRTSGYTGELFFGEGSRLTVL.

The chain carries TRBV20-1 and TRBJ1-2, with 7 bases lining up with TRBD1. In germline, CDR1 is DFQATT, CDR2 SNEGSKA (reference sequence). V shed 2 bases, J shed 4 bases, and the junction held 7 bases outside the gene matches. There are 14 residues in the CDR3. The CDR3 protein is CSARKGARSYGYTF. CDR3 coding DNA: TGCAGTGCTAGAAAGGGGGCGCGATCCTATGGCTACACCTTC.

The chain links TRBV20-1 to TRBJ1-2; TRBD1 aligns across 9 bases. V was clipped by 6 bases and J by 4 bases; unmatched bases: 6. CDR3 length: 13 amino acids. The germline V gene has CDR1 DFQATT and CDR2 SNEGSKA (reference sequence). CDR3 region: CSAIGQGTYGYTF. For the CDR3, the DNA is TGCAGTGCCATCGGACAGGGGACCTATGGCTACACCTTC.